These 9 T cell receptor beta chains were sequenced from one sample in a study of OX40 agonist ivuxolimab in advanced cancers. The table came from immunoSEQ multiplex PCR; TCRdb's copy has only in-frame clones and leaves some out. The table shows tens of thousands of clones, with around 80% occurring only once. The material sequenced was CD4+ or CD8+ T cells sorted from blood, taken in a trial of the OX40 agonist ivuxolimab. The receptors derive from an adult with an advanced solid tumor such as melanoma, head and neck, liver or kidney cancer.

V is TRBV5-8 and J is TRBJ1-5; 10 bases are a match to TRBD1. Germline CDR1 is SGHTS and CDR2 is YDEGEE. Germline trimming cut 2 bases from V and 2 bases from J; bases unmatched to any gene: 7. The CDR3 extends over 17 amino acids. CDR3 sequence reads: CASSLISGTGGNQPQHF. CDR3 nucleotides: TGTGCCAGCAGCTTAATCTCCGGGACAGGGGGCAATCAGCCCCAGCATTTT. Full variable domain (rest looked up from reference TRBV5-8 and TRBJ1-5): EAGVTQSPTHLIKTRGQQATLRCSPISGHTSVYWYQQALGLGLQFLLWYDEGEERNRGNFPPRFSGRQFPNYSSELNVNALELEDSALYLCASSLISGTGGNQPQHFGDGTRLSIL.

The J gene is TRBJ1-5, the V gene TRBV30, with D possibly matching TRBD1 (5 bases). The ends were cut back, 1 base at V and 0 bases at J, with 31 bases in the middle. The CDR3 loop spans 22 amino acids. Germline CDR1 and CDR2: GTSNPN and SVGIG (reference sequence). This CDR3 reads CAWSAWGVNWGEQTDSNQPQHF. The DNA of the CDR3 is TGTGCCTGGAGTGCGTGGGGTGTAAATTGGGGGGAGCAGACCGATAGCAATCAGCCCCAGCATTTT.

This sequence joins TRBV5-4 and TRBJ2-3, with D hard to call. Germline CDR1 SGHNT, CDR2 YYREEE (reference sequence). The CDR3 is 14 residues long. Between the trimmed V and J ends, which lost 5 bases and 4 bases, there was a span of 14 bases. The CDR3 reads CASRPNLEADTQYF. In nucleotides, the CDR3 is TGTGCCAGCAGGCCCAACTTGGAAGCAGATACGCAGTATTTT.

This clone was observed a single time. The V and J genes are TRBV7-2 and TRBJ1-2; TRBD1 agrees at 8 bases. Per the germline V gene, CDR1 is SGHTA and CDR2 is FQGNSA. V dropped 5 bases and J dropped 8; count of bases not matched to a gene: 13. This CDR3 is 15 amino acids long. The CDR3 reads CASSLARGRGSGYTF. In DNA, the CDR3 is TGTGCCAGCAGCCTCGCCAGGGGGCGAGGTAGCGGCTACACCTTC.

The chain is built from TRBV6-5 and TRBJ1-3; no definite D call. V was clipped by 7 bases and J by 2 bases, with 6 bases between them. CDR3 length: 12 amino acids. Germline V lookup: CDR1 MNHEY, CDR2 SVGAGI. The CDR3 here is CASTQTGNTIYF. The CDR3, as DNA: TGTGCCAGCACCCAAACTGGAAACACCATATATTTT.

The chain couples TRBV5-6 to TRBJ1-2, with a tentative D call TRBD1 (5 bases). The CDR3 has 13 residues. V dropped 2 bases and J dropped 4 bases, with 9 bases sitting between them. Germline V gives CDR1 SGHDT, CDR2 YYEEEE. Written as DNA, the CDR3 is TGTGCCAGCAGCTTAGGGGAGGGCTATGGCTACACCTTC. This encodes CASSLGEGYGYTF.

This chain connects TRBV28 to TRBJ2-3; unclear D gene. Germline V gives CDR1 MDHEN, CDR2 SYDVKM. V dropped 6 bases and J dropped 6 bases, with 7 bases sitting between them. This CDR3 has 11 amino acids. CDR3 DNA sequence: TGTGCCAGCAGGATTCAGGATACGCAGTATTTT. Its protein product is CASRIQDTQYF.

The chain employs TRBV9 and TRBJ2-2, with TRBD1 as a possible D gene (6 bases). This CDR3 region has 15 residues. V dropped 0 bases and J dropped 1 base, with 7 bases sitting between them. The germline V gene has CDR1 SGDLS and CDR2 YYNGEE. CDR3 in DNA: TGTGCCAGCAGCGTAGGGGGGCGGAACACCGGGGAGCTGTTTTTT. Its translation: CASSVGGRNTGELFF.

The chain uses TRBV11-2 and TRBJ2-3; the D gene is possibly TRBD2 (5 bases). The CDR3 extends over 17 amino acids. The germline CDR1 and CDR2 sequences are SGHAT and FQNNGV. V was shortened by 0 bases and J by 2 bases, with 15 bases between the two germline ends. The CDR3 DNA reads TGTGCCAGCAGCTTAGAGGGCCGGCGGGTTCTCACAGATACGCAGTATTTT. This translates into CASSLEGRRVLTDTQYF.